The 29 T cell receptor beta chains below come from one sample, sequenced in a study of cytomegalovirus exposure and HLA in healthy donors. PCR amplification relied on 60 Vbeta primers (plus 13 Jbeta primers). Some clones are missing from TCRdb's copy, which holds only in-frame ones; the method was immunoSEQ multiplex PCR. In all, the sample yields around 64,000 clones. The sequenced sample consisted of PBMCs. The receptors stem from a female donor in good health and CMV-seropositive.

This chain uses TRBV19 with TRBJ1-1; D is perhaps TRBD1 (5 bases). Trimming stripped 6 bases from V and 6 bases from J, with 17 bases between. The germline V gene has CDR1 LNHDA and CDR2 SQIVND (reference sequence). The CDR3 extends over 14 amino acids. The CDR3 nucleotides are TGTGCCAGTAGAGATTCGGGGAGGGGCGCTGAAGCTTTCTTT. This encodes CASRDSGRGAEAFF.

The rearrangement uses TRBV19 and TRBJ2-2; 9 nucleotides match TRBD1. The J segment lost 3 bases and the V segment lost 5 bases, leaving 10 bases of the junction unmatched. CDR1 and CDR2 from the germline V gene are LNHDA and SQIVND (reference sequence). The CDR3 runs 17 residues. The CDR3 DNA sequence: TGTGCCAGTAGTGGACAGGGGCGAGTTCGGGACACCGGGGAGCTGTTTTTT. Encoded protein: CASSGQGRVRDTGELFF.

The chain couples TRBV5-1 to TRBJ1-6, with 7 bases aligning to TRBD1. In germline, CDR1 is SGHRS, CDR2 YFSETQ. This CDR3 is 15 amino acids long. V was pared by 0 bases and J by 5 bases, with 2 bases of the junction left unmatched. The CDR3 sequence is CASSLVGTDNSPLHF. DNA of the CDR3: TGCGCCAGCAGCTTGGTGGGGACAGATAATTCACCCCTCCACTTT.

CDR3 region: CASSLAGVTQYF. In DNA, the CDR3 is TGTGCCAGCAGCTTAGCCGGGGTAACGCAGTATTTT. The rearrangement uses TRBV7-2 and TRBJ2-3, with D maybe TRBD2 (5 bases). The V end was cut by 0 bases, the J end by 9 bases, with 7 bases between. Germline V lookup: CDR1 SGHTA, CDR2 FQGNSA. There are 12 residues in the CDR3.

As regards this clone: Other DNA sequences in the sample encode the same CDR3. The chain combines TRBV18 with TRBJ2-1; 7 bases align to TRBD2. V dropped 5 bases and J dropped 8; count of bases not matched to a gene: 9. CDR3 length: 14 residues. The germline gives CDR1 KGHSH, CDR2 LQKENI. The CDR3 DNA reads as TGTGCCAGCTCAACTACCGAGGGAGGGCATGAGCAGTTCTTC. As protein: CASSTTEGGHEQFF.

The chain joins TRBV19 to TRBJ1-5; TRBD1 aligns across 9 bases. The CDR3 loop spans 15 amino acids. From germline, CDR1 is LNHDA and CDR2 SQIVND (reference sequence). Trimming removed 3 bases from V and 6 bases from J; junction bases left unmatched: 6. CDR3 coding DNA: TGTGCCAGTAGTATCAAGGGACAGGGTGTTCAGCCCCAGCATTTT. Translated: CASSIKGQGVQPQHF.

V and J are TRBV5-1 and TRBJ1-4, with 9 nucleotides matching TRBD1. CDR1 and CDR2 (germline): SGHRS, YFSETQ. The CDR3 covers 16 residues. With V trimmed by 4 bases and J by 8 bases, 12 bases remained unmatched. As DNA, the CDR3 is TGCGCCAGCAGCCTAATGACAGGGGGACGGGAGGAAAAACTGTTTTTT. As protein: CASSLMTGGREEKLFF.

The gene calls are TRBV9 and TRBJ2-7; the match to TRBD2 covers 8 bases. In germline, CDR1 is SGDLS, CDR2 YYNGEE. The ends lost 0 bases at V and 5 bases at J; junction bases unmatched: 10. This CDR3 comprises 16 residues. The CDR3 loop is CASSVGSGGDVDEQYF. The CDR3, as DNA: TGTGCCAGCAGCGTAGGGAGCGGGGGAGATGTCGACGAGCAGTACTTC.

The rearrangement uses TRBV10-3 and TRBJ1-1; TRBD1 agrees at 7 bases. The CDR3 covers 14 residues. CDR1 ENHRY and CDR2 SYGVKD come from the germline V gene. Unmatched junction bases numbered 11, after V lost 10 bases and J lost 3 bases. CDR3 loop: CASQTGLIDTEAFF. CDR3 in DNA: TGTGCCAGCCAGACAGGGTTGATCGACACTGAAGCTTTCTTT.

The J gene is TRBJ2-6, the V gene TRBV4-3; 8 nucleotides agree with TRBD1. This CDR3 region has 19 residues. After removal of 0 bases from V and 0 bases from J, the junction contained 7 bases not matched to a gene. Germline V gene data show CDR1 as LGHNA and CDR2 as YSLEER. The CDR3 reads CASSQEAQGVRSGANVLTF. For the CDR3, the DNA is TGCGCCAGCAGCCAAGAGGCACAGGGGGTCCGCTCTGGGGCCAACGTCCTGACTTTC.

V usage is TRBV14 and J usage is TRBJ1-2, with 8 bases lining up with TRBD1. V was pared by 2 bases and J by 7 bases, with 3 bases of the junction left unmatched. Germline lookup yields CDR1 SGHDN and CDR2 FVKESK. This CDR3 region has 13 residues. In DNA, the CDR3 is TGTGCCAGCAGCCAACAACAGGGGGGTGGCTACACCTTC. Protein product: CASSQQQGGGYTF.

The chain links TRBV18 to TRBJ1-3; D is ambiguous. Germline assignment: CDR1 KGHSH and CDR2 LQKENI. V was trimmed by 1 base and J by 1 base, leaving 8 bases between them. The CDR3 covers 15 residues. The CDR3 nucleotides are TGTGCCAGCTCACCACAGACTAGTTCTGGAAACACCATATATTTT. This translates into CASSPQTSSGNTIYF.

The V and J genes are TRBV18 and TRBJ1-5, with D hard to call. From germline, CDR1 is KGHSH and CDR2 LQKENI. CDR3 size: 15 residues. V shed 2 bases and J shed 1 base, with 9 bases lying between them. The CDR3 loop is CASSPGRESNQPQHF. CDR3 DNA: TGTGCCAGCTCACCAGGTCGAGAGAGCAATCAGCCCCAGCATTTT. The full variable domain, in which reference TRBV18 and TRBJ1-5 provide the parts outside the CDR3, is NAGVMQNPRHLVRRRGQEARLRCSPMKGHSHVYWYRQLPEEGLKFMVYLQKENIIDESGMPKERFSAEFPKEGPSILRIQQVVRGDSAAYFCASSPGRESNQPQHFGDGTRLSIL.

The V call is TRBV27, the J call TRBJ2-7, with D tentatively TRBD2 (6 bases). V gave up 5 bases and J gave up 5 bases, with 13 bases separating them. The CDR3 covers 13 residues. Germline V CDR1 and CDR2: MNHEY, SMNVEV (reference sequence). The CDR3 coding sequence is TGTGCCAGCAGTCCCCGGGGGATCCACGAGCAGTACTTC. Translation: CASSPRGIHEQYF.

The rearrangement uses TRBV23-1 and TRBJ1-2, with 10 bases lining up with TRBD1. TRBV23-1 is marked as an open reading frame, function uncertain. This CDR3 region has 20 residues. J lost 2 bases, V lost 2 bases, and 17 bases had no gene match. Here the CDR3 reads CASSQRWGRDRGKTNYGYTF. CDR3 nucleotides: TGCGCCAGCAGTCAACGCTGGGGCCGGGACAGGGGAAAAACAAACTATGGCTACACCTTC.

The chain recombines TRBV6-6 with TRBJ2-1; TRBD1 matches at 11 bases. With 2 bases clipped from V and 8 bases from J, the junction kept 8 bases outside the gene matches. CDR3 length: 16 residues. CDR1 is MNHNY, CDR2 SVGAGI, per germline (reference sequence). CDR3 DNA sequence: TGTGCCAGCAGTTACGAGGGGACAGGGGGTAGGGATGAGCAGTTCTTC. Translated, it gives CASSYEGTGGRDEQFF.

This chain connects TRBV2 to TRBJ1-2; D is uncertain. Germline values: CDR1 SNHLY, CDR2 FYNNEI. Trimming cost V 3 bases and J 7 bases, with 9 bases left between them. The CDR3 spans 12 residues. In nucleotides, the CDR3 is TGTGCCAGCAGTGAGAGTGTCTTTGGCTACACCTTC. Encoded protein: CASSESVFGYTF.

Note on this clone: Within the sample, other DNA sequences also encode this same CDR3. The chain uses TRBV4-3 and TRBJ2-5, with 7 bases lining up with TRBD1. Germline CDR1 reads LGHNA; CDR2 reads YSLEER. This CDR3 has 14 residues. Unmatched junction bases numbered 4, after V lost 1 base and J lost 5 bases. DNA for the CDR3: TGCGCCAGCAGCCAAGGACAGGGTGAGGAGACCCAGTACTTC. Translating gives CASSQGQGEETQYF.

The genes are TRBV7-2 and TRBJ2-1; the match to TRBD1 covers 8 bases. V trimming: 5 bases; J trimming: 9 bases; junction bases outside the gene matches: 6. This CDR3 region has 13 residues. Per germline, CDR1 SGHTA and CDR2 FQGNSA. The CDR3 DNA reads as TGTGCCAGCAGCCCACGACAGGGGAGTGAGCAGTTCTTC. The encoded protein is CASSPRQGSEQFF. Full variable domain (outside the CDR3, taken from reference TRBV7-2 and TRBJ2-1): GAGVSQSPSNKVTEKGKDVELRCDPISGHTALYWYRQSLGQGLEFLIYFQGNSAPDKSGLPSDRFSAERTGGSVSTLTIQRTQQEDSAVYLCASSPRQGSEQFFGPGTRLTVL.

The rearrangement uses TRBV6-5 and TRBJ1-2, with 8 positions matching TRBD1. The CDR3 loop spans 13 amino acids. In germline, CDR1 is MNHEY, CDR2 SVGAGI. With V trimmed by 7 bases and J by 8 bases, 9 bases remained unmatched. CDR3 nucleotide sequence: TGTGCCAGCACCCCCTTCAGGGGGCAAGGCTACACCTTC. This encodes CASTPFRGQGYTF.

The V and J genes are TRBV4-3 and TRBJ1-1, with D possibly TRBD1 on 6 matching bases. The CDR3 covers 13 residues. The germline gives CDR1 LGHNA, CDR2 YSLEER. Trimming left V 0 bases short and J 13 bases short, with 15 bases between. The CDR3 bases are TGCGCCAGCAGCCAAGATCTCCACAGGGACAATTTCTTT. Encoded protein: CASSQDLHRDNFF.

The genes are TRBV6-5 and TRBJ2-1; 9 bases agree with TRBD1. CDR3 size: 15 residues. In germline, CDR1 is MNHEY, CDR2 SVGAGI. The V and J ends lost 0 bases and 7 bases, in that order; junction bases with no gene match: 4. The CDR3 spells CASSYSRDRVNEQFF. The CDR3 nucleotides are TGTGCCAGCAGTTACTCGAGGGACAGGGTAAATGAGCAGTTCTTC.

The rearrangement uses TRBV4-2 and TRBJ1-6, with 7 nucleotides matching TRBD1. The CDR3 is 14 amino acids. The junction had 3 bases not matched to a gene; V was cut back by 5 bases and J by 5 bases. Germline values: CDR1 LGHNA, CDR2 YNFKEQ. The CDR3, as DNA: TGTGCCAGCAGCTTCGGACAGGATAATTCACCCCTCCACTTT. This sequence encodes CASSFGQDNSPLHF.

J is TRBJ2-1 and V is TRBV9; D is ambiguous. CDR3 length: 13 amino acids. CDR1 and CDR2 (germline): SGDLS, YYNGEE. Trimming stripped 0 bases from V and 10 bases from J, with 11 bases between. This CDR3 reads CASSVAGSQEQFF. The CDR3, as DNA: TGTGCCAGCAGCGTAGCTGGATCACAGGAGCAGTTCTTC.

The V call is TRBV28, the J call TRBJ1-2; possibly TRBD1 for D (5 bases). Germline CDR1 reads MDHEN; CDR2 reads SYDVKM. The CDR3 runs to 13 residues. Trimming removed 4 bases at V and 8 bases at J, with 14 bases between. The CDR3 DNA reads TGTGCCAGCAGTTGGGGCCAGCTCGGGGGCTACACCTTC. Translated: CASSWGQLGGYTF.

The chain couples TRBV29-1 to TRBJ2-3, with 7 bases aligning to TRBD1. J was trimmed by 2 bases and V by 6 bases; bases with no gene match: 11. The CDR3 consists of 15 residues. Looked up from germline, CDR1 is SQVTM and CDR2 is ANQGSEA. CDR3 in DNA: TGCAGCGTATTGACAGGGTTCGATTACACAGATACGCAGTATTTT. Its translation is CSVLTGFDYTDTQYF.

The genes are TRBV9 and TRBJ2-1, with 10 bases identical to TRBD2. Germline-derived CDR1 and CDR2 are SGDLS and YYNGEE. The V and J ends lost 7 bases and 5 bases, in that order; junction bases with no gene match: 15. The CDR3 totals 17 residues. The CDR3 reads CASGASGSGGEDNEQFF. The CDR3 nucleotides read TGTGCCAGCGGGGCGAGTGGGAGCGGGGGGGAAGACAATGAGCAGTTCTTC.

The V and J genes are TRBV4-3 and TRBJ2-1; 13 bases are a match to TRBD2. The V gene end was trimmed by 3 bases and the J gene end by 5 bases; junction bases not matched to a gene: 4. The CDR3 is 16 amino acids. Per germline, CDR1 LGHNA and CDR2 YSLEER. The CDR3 DNA reads as TGCGCCAGCAGCCATGGACTAGCGGGAGAAGACAATGAGCAGTTCTTC. Amino acids: CASSHGLAGEDNEQFF.

V usage is TRBV13 and J usage is TRBJ2-2; 7 bases line up with TRBD1. The germline gives CDR1 PRHDT, CDR2 FYEKMQ (reference sequence). Germline trimming cut 5 bases from V and 2 bases from J; bases unmatched to any gene: 5. The CDR3 totals 15 residues. CDR3 in DNA: TGTGCCAGCAGCCAAGACAGGGCCAACACCGGGGAGCTGTTTTTT. This gives the protein CASSQDRANTGELFF. The entire variable domain, with the rest obtained from reference TRBV13 and TRBJ2-2, is as follows: AAGVIQSPRHLIKEKRETATLKCYPIPRHDTVYWYQQGPGQDPQFLISFYEKMQSDKGSIPDRFSAQQFSDYHSELNMSSLELGDSALYFCASSQDRANTGELFFGEGSRLTVL.